These 15 T cell receptor beta chains were sequenced from one sample in a study of CD8 T cells in Susac syndrome. RNA in amounts of about 0.5 to 1 ug was reverse transcribed with random hexamers. One entry per CDR3 protein, called by TCRdb with MiXCR from the immunoSEQ multiplex PCR reads. The data show around 130,000 distinct CDR3 sequences, approximately 96% seen once. The source material was CD4+ T cells from PBMCs. All receptors derive from a human donor with multiple sclerosis.

The V gene is TRBV4-2, the J gene TRBJ1-2, with D possibly TRBD1 on 5 matching bases. The V end lost 2 bases, the J end lost 4 bases, and 20 bases lay between the germline ends. Per the germline V gene, CDR1 is LGHNA and CDR2 is YNFKEQ. The CDR3 totals 17 residues. The CDR3 DNA is TGTGCCAGCAGCCAAACCCGGGGGACCCGCAACGTCTATGGCTACACCTTC. This translates into CASSQTRGTRNVYGYTF.

J is TRBJ1-2 and V is TRBV7-3; tentative D call: TRBD1 (5 bases). This CDR3 is 14 amino acids long. V was shortened by 5 bases and J by 8 bases, with 18 bases between the two germline ends. The germline gives CDR1 SGHTA, CDR2 FQGTGA. CDR3 residues: CASSVGPGRQGYTF. As DNA, the CDR3 is TGTGCCAGCAGCGTAGGGCCGGGGCGCCAAGGCTACACCTTC.

V is TRBV6-4 and J is TRBJ2-1, with 9 bases aligning to TRBD2. This CDR3 has 13 residues. V dropped 3 bases and J dropped 9; count of bases not matched to a gene: 3. The germline V gene has CDR1 MRHNA and CDR2 SNTAGT. The CDR3 DNA sequence: TGTGCCAGCAGTGAGGTAGCGGGGGCTGAGCAGTTCTTC. Amino acid sequence: CASSEVAGAEQFF.

This clonotype was recorded only once. This rearrangement joins TRBV12-3 or TRBV12-4 to TRBJ2-1; 11 positions agree with TRBD2. V lost 3 bases to trimming and J lost 7 bases; unmatched junction nucleotides: 8. CDR3 length equals 16 residues. The CDR3 nucleotides read TGTGCCAGCAGTTTCCATAGCGGGGGGGCTCGTAATGAGCAGTTCTTC. Translated, it gives CASSFHSGGARNEQFF.

V gene TRBV12-3 or TRBV12-4 combines with J gene TRBJ2-7; D is perhaps TRBD2 (5 bases). The CDR3 contains 14 residues. V lost 5 bases to trimming and J lost 2 bases, with 13 bases between them. DNA of the CDR3: TGTGCCAGCAGTCGAGGGCCCGTTACCTACGAGCAGTACTTC. As protein: CASSRGPVTYEQYF.

The chain employs TRBV9 and TRBJ2-1, with TRBD2 as a possible D gene (5 bases). V was clipped by 3 bases and J by 0 bases, with 10 bases between them. Germline CDR1 reads SGDLS; CDR2 reads YYNGEE. The CDR3 has 15 residues. This CDR3 is CASSARLSSYNEQFF. Written as DNA, the CDR3 is TGTGCCAGCAGCGCCAGACTAAGCTCCTACAATGAGCAGTTCTTC. The full variable domain, its missing parts supplied by reference TRBV9 and TRBJ2-1, is DSGVTQTPKHLITATGQRVTLRCSPRSGDLSVYWYQQSLDQGLQFLIQYYNGEERAKGNILERFSAQQFPDLHSELNLSSLELGDSALYFCASSARLSSYNEQFFGPGTRLTVL.

This sequence joins TRBV20-1 and TRBJ2-1, with D perhaps TRBD2 (6 bases). The germline V gene encodes CDR1 DFQATT and CDR2 SNEGSKA (reference sequence). This CDR3 comprises 15 residues. V was clipped by 1 base and J by 5 bases, with 15 bases between them. This CDR3 reads CSARGPWTTNNEQFF. In nucleotides, the CDR3 is TGCAGTGCTAGAGGACCTTGGACTACGAACAATGAGCAGTTCTTC.

The chain is built from TRBV5-4 and TRBJ2-3, with D hard to call. The CDR3 spans 13 residues. The germline gives CDR1 SGHNT, CDR2 YYREEE (reference sequence). V was pared by 9 bases and J by 0 bases, with 11 bases between. The CDR3 DNA reads TGTGCCACCCGAAATTCCAGCACAGATACGCAGTATTTT. Amino acids: CATRNSSTDTQYF.

The chain employs TRBV28 and TRBJ1-2, with D hard to call. This CDR3 contains 11 residues. CDR1 is MDHEN, CDR2 SYDVKM, per germline. The germline V and J ends were trimmed by 2 bases and 7 bases, with 5 bases remaining between them. The chain's CDR3 is CASSLGLGYTF. The CDR3 DNA reads TGTGCCAGCAGTTTAGGGCTTGGCTACACCTTC.

The V call is TRBV29-1, the J call TRBJ1-2, with TRBD1 matching 10 bases. Germline V gene lookup returns CDR1 SQVTM and CDR2 ANQGSEA. After removal of 3 bases from V and 4 bases from J, the junction contained 2 bases not matched to a gene. CDR3 length: 13 residues. The CDR3 here is CSVDGQGVYGYTF. DNA of the CDR3: TGCAGCGTTGATGGACAGGGGGTCTATGGCTACACCTTC.

The chain combines TRBV10-3 with TRBJ1-5; a possible D gene is TRBD1 (6 bases). Trimming took 4 bases from V and 0 from J, leaving 16 bases between them. CDR3 size: 17 residues. Germline V gene lookup returns CDR1 ENHRY and CDR2 SYGVKD. The CDR3 DNA is TGTGCCATCAGTGGGGCTGGAGGGGGATATAGCAATCAGCCCCAGCATTTT. Amino acids: CAISGAGGGYSNQPQHF.

DNA for the CDR3: TGTGCCAGCAGTCCCCGGAAGCCAGATACGCAGTATTTT. Protein product: CASSPRKPDTQYF. This chain links TRBV28 with TRBJ2-3; D gene unclear. Per the germline V gene, CDR1 is MDHEN and CDR2 is SYDVKM. The ends were cut back, 5 bases at V and 4 bases at J, with 10 bases in the middle. The CDR3 is made up of 13 amino acids.

The table lists this clonotype with a count of one. V usage is TRBV2 and J usage is TRBJ2-7; D perhaps matches TRBD1 (6 bases). CDR3 length: 12 amino acids. The germline CDR1 and CDR2 sequences are SNHLY and FYNNEI. V lost 6 bases, J lost 13 bases, and 19 bases lay in between. CDR3: CASRAQNRAVYF. The CDR3 DNA is TGTGCCAGCAGGGCCCAAAACAGGGCCGTCTACTTC.

This clonotype was counted once. This rearrangement joins TRBV3-1 to TRBJ2-2; D unclear. The germline gives CDR1 LGHDT, CDR2 YNNKEL (reference sequence). V lost 0 bases, J lost 1 base, and 9 bases lay in between. This CDR3 region has 16 residues. CDR3 residues: CASSQDLRMNTGELFF. CDR3 nucleotide sequence: TGTGCCAGCAGCCAAGACCTACGAATGAACACCGGGGAGCTGTTTTTT.

The J gene is TRBJ2-5, the V gene TRBV7-3, with D perhaps given as TRBD1 or TRBD2 (7 bases each). CDR3 length: 16 residues. V gave up 5 bases and J gave up 1 base, with 17 bases separating them. The germline CDR1 and CDR2 sequences are SGHTA and FQGTGA. The CDR3 sequence: CASSQQGRVVQETQYF. CDR3 coding DNA: TGTGCCAGCAGCCAACAGGGGAGGGTTGTCCAAGAGACCCAGTACTTC. The entire variable domain, with the rest obtained from reference TRBV7-3 and TRBJ2-5, is as follows: GAGVSQTPSNKVTEKGKYVELRCDPISGHTALYWYRQSLGQGPEFLIYFQGTGAADDSGLPNDRFFAVRPEGSVSTLKIQRTERGDSAVYLCASSQQGRVVQETQYFGPGTRLLVL.